This TCR beta chain was captured in a study of cytomegalovirus exposure and HLA in healthy donors. Study-wide results and limits: Among TCR beta chains of equal frequency, HLA-associated ones were more clonally expanded in a later analysis. According to a later analysis, most TCR beta chains associated with CMV appeared HLA-restricted.

V lost 5 bases and J lost 2; bases outside the gene matches: 10. The CDR3 spans 17 residues. Germline CDR1 MDHEN, CDR2 SYDVKM. Primers for the PCR totalled 60 Vbeta and 13 Jbeta. Sequencing used immunoSEQ multiplex PCR; TCRdb keeps in-frame clones, though not all of them. The data contain about 200,000 clones, around 73% of them seen just once; the ten biggest clones take up roughly 3%. Concerning this clone itself: Its matching antigen is unknown.

This sequence was found in a woman in her twenties or thirties in good health and CMV-seronegative. This chain joins TRBV28 and TRBJ1-2, with TRBD1 identical over 11 bases. Sequencing was carried out using PBMCs. DNA for the CDR3: TGTGCCAGCAGTCCCCCGGGACAGGGGGGTACAAACTATGGCTACACCTTC. Translating gives CASSPPGQGGTNYGYTF.